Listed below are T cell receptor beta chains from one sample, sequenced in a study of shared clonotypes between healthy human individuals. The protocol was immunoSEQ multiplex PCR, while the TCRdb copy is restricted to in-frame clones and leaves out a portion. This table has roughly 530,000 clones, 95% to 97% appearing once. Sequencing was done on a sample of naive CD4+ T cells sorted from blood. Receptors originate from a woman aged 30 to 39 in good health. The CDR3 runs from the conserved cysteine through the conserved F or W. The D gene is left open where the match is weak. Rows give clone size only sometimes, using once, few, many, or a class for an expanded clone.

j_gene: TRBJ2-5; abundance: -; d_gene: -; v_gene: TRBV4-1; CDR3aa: CASSQVLLWETQYF; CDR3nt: TGCGCCAGCAGCCAAGTCCTTCTCTGGGAGACCCAGTACTTC
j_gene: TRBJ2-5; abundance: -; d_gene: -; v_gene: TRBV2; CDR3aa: CASAGPLPETQYF; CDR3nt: TGTGCCAGCGCGGGACCCCTCCCGGAGACCCAGTACTTC
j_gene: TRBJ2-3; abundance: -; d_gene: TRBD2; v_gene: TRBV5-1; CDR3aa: CATRKAGGPDTQYF; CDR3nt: TGCGCCACCCGTAAGGCGGGAGGGCCGGATACGCAGTATTTT
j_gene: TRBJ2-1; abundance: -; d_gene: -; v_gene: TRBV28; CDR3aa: CASQGGPTNEQFF; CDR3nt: TGTGCCAGCCAAGGGGGGCCTACTAATGAGCAGTTCTTC
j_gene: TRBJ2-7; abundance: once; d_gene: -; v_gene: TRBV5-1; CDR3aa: CASSYEGYEQYF; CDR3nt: TGCGCCAGCAGCTATGAGGGATACGAGCAGTACTTC
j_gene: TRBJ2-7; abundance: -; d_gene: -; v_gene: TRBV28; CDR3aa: CASSLLPGQGGHYEQYF; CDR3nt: TGTGCCAGCAGTTTACTCCCAGGGCAGGGCGGCCACTACGAGCAGTACTTC
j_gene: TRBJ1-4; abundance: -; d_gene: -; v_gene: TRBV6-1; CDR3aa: CASSASGLINEKLFF; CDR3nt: TGTGCCAGCAGTGCGTCGGGACTCATTAATGAAAAACTGTTTTTT
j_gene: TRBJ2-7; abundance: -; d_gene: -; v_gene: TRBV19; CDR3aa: CASSTATLTYEQYF; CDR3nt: TGTGCCAGTAGTACGGCCACTCTTACCTACGAGCAGTACTTC
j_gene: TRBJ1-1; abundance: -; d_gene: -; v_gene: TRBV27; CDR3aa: CASRVLSGTEAFF; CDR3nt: TGTGCCAGCAGGGTGCTTTCTGGCACTGAAGCTTTCTTT
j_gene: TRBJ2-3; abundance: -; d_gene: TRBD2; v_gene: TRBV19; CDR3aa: CASSPVAGATDTQYF; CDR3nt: TGTGCCAGTAGTCCCGTAGCGGGAGCGACAGATACGCAGTATTTT
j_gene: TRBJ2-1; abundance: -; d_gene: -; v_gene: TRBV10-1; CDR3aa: CASSEAEHYNEQFF; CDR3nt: TGCGCCAGCAGTGAGGCGGAGCACTACAATGAGCAGTTCTTC
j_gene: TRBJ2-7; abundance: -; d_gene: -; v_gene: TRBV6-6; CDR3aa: CASSLLAVGSYEQYF; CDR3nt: TGTGCCAGCAGTCTCCTTGCGGTAGGCTCCTACGAGCAGTACTTC
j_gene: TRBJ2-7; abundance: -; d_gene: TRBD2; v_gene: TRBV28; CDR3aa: CASSLTSGRLNREQYF; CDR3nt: TGTGCCAGCAGCCTGACTAGCGGGAGGTTAAACCGCGAGCAGTACTTC
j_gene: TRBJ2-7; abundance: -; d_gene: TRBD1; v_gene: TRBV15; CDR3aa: CATSREGTGIDEQYF; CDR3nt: TGTGCCACCAGCAGAGAAGGGACAGGGATCGACGAGCAGTACTTC
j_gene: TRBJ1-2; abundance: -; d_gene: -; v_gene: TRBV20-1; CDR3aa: CSAGGTYGYTF; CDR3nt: TGCAGTGCTGGAGGGACCTATGGCTACACCTTC
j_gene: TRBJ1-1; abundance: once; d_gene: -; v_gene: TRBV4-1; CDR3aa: CASSPRGITEAFF; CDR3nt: TGCGCCAGCAGCCCCAGGGGAATCACTGAAGCTTTCTTT
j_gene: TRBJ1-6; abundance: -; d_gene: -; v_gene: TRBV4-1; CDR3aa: CASSQERIGTSPLHF; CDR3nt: TGCGCCAGCAGCCAAGAACGTATCGGAACGTCACCCCTCCACTTT
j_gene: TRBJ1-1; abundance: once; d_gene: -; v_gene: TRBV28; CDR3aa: CASSKGSWRGTEAFF; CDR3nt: TGTGCCAGCAGCAAGGGTAGTTGGAGGGGGACTGAAGCTTTCTTT
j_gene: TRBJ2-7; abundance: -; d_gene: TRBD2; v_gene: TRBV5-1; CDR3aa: CASSREGNYEQYF; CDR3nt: TGCGCCAGCAGCAGGGAGGGAAACTACGAGCAGTACTTC
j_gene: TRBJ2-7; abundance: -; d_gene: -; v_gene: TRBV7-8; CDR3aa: CASRLSRDTRGEQYF; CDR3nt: TGTGCCAGCAGACTCTCCCGGGACACGCGCGGCGAGCAGTACTTC
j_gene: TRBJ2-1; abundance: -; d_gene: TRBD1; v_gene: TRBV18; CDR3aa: CASSPQGAYEQFF; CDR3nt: TGTGCCAGCTCACCACAGGGGGCATATGAGCAGTTCTTC
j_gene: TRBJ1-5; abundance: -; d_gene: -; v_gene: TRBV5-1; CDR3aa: CASSLNGGKEPQHF; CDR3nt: TGCGCCAGCAGCTTGAATGGGGGGAAGGAGCCCCAGCATTTT
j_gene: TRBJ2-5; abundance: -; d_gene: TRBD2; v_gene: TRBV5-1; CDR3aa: CASSQGGLAGQETQYF; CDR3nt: TGCGCCAGCAGCCAGGGGGGACTAGCGGGCCAAGAGACCCAGTACTTC